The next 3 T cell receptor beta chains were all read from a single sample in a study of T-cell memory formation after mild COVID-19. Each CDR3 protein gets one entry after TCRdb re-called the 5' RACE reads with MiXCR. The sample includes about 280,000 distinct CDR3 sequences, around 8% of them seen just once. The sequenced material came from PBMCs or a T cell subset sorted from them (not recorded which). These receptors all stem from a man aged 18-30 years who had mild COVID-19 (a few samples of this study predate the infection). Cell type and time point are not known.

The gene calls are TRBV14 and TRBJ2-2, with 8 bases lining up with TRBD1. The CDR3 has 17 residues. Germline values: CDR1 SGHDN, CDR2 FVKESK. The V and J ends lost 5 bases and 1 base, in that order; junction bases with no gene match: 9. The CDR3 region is CASSKLTGTGNTGELFF. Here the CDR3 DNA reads TGTGCCAGCAGCAAACTTACCGGGACAGGGAACACCGGGGAGCTGTTTTTT.

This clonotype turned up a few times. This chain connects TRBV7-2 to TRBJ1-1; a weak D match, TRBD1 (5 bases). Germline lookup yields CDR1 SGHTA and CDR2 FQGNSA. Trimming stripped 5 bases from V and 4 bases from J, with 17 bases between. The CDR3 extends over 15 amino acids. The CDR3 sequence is CASSVGAALGTEAFF. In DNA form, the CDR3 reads TGTGCCAGCAGCGTCGGGGCGGCCTTAGGCACTGAAGCTTTCTTT.

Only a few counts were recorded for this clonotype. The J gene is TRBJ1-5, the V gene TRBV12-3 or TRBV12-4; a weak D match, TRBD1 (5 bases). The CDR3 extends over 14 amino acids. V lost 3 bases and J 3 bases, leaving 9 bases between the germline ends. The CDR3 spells CASSFRTINQPQHF. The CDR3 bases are TGTGCCAGCAGTTTTAGGACAATCAATCAGCCCCAGCATTTT.